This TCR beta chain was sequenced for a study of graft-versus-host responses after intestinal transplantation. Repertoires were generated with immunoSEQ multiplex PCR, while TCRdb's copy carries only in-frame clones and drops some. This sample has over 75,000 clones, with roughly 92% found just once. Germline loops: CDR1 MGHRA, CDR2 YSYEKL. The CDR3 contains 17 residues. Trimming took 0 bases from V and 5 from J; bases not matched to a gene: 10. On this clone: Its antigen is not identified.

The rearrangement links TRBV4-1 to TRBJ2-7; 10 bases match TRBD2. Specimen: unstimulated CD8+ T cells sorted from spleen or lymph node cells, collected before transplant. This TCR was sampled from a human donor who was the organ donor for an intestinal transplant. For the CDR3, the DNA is TGCGCCAGCAGCCAAGAAAGTGCCGGGCTAGCGGGAGACGAGCAGTACTTC. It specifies CASSQESAGLAGDEQYF.